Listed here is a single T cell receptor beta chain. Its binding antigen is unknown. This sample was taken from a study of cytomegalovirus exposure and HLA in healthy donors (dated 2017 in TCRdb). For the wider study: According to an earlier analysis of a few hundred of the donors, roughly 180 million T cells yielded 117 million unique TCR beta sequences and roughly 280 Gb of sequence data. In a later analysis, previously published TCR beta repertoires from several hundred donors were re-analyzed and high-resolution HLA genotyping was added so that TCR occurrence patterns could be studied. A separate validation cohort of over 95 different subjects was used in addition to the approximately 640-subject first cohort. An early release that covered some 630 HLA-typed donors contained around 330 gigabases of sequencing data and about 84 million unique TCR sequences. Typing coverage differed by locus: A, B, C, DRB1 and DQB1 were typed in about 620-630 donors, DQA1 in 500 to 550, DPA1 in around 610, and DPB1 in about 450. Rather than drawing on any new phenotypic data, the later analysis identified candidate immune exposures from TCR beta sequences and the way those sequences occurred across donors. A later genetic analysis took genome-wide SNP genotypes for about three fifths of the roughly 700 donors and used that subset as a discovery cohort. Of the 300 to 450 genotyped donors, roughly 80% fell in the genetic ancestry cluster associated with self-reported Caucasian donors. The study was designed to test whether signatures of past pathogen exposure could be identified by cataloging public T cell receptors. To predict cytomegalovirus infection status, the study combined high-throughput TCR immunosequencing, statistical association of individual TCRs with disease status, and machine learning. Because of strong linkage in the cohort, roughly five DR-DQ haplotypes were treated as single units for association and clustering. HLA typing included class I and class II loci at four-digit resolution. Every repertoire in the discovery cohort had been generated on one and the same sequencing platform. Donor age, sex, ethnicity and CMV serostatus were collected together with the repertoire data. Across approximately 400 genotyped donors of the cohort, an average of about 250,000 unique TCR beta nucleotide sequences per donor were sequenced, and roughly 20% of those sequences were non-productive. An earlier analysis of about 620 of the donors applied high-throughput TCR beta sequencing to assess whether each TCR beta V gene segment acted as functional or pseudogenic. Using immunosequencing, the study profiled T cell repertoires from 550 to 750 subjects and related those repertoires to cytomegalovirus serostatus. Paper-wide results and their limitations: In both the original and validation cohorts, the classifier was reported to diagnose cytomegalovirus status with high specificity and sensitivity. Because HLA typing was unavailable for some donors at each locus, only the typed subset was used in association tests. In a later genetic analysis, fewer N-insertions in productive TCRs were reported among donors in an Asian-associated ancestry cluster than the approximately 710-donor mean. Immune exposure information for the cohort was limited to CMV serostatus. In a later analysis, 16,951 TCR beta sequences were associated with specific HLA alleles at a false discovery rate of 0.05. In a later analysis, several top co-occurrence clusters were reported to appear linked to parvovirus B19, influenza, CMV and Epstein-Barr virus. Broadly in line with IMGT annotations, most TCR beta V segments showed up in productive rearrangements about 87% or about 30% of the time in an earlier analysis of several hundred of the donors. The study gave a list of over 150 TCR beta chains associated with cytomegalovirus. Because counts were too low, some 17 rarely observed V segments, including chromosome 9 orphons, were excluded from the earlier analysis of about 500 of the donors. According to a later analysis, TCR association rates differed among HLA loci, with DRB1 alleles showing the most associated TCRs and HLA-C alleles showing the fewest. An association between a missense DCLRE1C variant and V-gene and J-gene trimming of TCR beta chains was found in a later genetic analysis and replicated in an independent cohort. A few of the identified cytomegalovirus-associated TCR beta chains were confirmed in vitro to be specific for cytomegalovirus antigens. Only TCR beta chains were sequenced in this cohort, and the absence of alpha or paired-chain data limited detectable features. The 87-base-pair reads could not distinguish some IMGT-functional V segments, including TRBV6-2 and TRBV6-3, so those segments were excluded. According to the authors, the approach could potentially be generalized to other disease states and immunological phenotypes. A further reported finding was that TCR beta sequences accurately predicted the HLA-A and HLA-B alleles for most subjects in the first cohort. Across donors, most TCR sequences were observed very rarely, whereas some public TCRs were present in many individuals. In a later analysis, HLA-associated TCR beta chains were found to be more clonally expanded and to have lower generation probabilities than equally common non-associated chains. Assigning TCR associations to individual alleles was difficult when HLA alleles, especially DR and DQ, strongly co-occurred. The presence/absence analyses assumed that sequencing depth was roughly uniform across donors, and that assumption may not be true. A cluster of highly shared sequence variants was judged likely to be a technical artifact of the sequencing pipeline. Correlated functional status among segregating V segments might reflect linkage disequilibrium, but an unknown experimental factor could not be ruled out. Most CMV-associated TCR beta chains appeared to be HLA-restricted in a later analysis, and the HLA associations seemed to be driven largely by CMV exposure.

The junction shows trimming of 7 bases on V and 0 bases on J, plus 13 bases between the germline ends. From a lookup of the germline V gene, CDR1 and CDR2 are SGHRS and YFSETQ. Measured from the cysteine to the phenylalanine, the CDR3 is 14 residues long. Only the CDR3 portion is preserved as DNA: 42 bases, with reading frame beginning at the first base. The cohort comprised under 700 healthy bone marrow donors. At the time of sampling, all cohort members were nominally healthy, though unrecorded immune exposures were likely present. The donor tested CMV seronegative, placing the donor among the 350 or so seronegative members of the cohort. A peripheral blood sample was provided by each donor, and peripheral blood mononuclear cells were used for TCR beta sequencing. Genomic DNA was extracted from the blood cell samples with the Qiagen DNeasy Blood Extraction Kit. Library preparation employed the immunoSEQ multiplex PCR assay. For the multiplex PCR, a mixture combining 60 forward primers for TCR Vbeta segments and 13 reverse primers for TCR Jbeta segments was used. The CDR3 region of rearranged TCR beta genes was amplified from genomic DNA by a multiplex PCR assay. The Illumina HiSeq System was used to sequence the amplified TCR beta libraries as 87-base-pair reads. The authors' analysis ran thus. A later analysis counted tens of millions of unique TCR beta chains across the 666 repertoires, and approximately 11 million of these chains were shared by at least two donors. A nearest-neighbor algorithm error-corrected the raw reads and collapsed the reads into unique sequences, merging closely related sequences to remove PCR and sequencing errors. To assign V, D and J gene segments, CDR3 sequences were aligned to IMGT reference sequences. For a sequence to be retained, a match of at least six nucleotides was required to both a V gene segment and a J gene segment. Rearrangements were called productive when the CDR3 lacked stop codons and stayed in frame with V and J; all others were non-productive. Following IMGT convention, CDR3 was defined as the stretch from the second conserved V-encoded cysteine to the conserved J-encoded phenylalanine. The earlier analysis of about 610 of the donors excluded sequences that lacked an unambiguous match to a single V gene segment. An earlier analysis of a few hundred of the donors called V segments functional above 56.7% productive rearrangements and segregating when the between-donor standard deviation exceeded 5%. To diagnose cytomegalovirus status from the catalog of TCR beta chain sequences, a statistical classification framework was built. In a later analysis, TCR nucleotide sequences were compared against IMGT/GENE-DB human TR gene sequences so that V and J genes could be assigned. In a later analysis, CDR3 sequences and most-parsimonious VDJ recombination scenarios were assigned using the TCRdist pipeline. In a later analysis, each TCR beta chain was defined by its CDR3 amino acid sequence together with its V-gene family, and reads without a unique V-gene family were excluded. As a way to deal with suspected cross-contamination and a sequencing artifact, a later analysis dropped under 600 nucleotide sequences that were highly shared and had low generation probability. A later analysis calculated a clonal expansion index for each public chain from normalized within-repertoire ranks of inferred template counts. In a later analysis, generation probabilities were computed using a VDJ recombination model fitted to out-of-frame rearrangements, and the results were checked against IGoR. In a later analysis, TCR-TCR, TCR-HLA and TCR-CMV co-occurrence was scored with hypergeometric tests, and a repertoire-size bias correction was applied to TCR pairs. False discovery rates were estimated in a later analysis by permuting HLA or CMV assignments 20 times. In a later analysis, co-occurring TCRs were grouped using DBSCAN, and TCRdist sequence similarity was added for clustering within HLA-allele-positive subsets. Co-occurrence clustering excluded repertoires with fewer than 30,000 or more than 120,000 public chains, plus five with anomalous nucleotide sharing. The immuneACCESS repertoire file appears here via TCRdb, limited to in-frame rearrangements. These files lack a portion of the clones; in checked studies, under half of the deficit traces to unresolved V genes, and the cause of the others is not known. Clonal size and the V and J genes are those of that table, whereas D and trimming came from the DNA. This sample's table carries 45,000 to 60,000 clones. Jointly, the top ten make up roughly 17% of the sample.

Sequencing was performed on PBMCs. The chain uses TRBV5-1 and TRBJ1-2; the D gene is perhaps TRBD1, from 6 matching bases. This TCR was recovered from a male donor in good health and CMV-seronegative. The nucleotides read TGCGCCAGCTGGGAGGGGGAACCTAACTATGGCTACACCTTC. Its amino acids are CASWEGEPNYGYTF.